This T cell receptor beta chain was captured by sequencing in a study of T cell responses to AZD1222 COVID-19 vaccine (dated by TCRdb to the early 2020s). Notes on the research overall: AZD1222 recipients whose second dose came at about 4 weeks and those whose second dose came at about 12 weeks were combined into one group, since spike-specific TCR depth and breadth did not differ between the two schedules. TCR sequencing covered over 230 trial participants: approximately 200 given two doses of AZD1222 and 26 given two doses of MenACWY control vaccine. Trial participants were enrolled by age into subgroups of 18-55, 56-69 and 70-plus years, and roughly 150, 30 and 60 TCR-sequenced participants, respectively, were included in these subgroups.

The CDR3 regions of human TCRbeta chains were analyzed by immunosequencing. As for the authors' bioinformatics: TCRs in the repertoires were compared against a reference library of SARS-CoV-2-specific TCRs that had been generated with the MIRA antigen-specificity platform. Breadth meant the fraction of unique TCRs that were SARS-CoV-2-associated, whereas depth meant the fraction of total T cells that were SARS-CoV-2-associated. Each spike-specific TCR was assigned to its reactive spike region and to a CD4 or CD8 class using the MIRA data. Log10-transformed breadth and depth values were compared by one-way ANOVA with Sidak's multiple comparisons tests. TCRdb retrieved this table from immuneACCESS and kept in-frame rearrangements only. Not all clones are present; in checked studies, unresolved V genes account for under half, and no reason is known for the remainder. V and J calls and clone size are copied from that table; D and trimming were computed from the DNA. This sample gives about 150,000 clones in total; approximately 90% of them show up just once. The ten largest clones capture roughly 5% of the sample.

Taken with the paper, the label for time point translates to: baseline before first vaccination. Vaccinee samples were obtained from the UK trials COV001 and COV002, which included a single-blind randomized controlled phase 2/3 trial of AZD1222 (ChAdOx1 nCoV-19) in healthy adults. For TCRbeta chain sequencing, PBMC samples from trial participants were taken at day 0 and at day 28 after the second dose. The paper's findings and limits, for the study overall: Epitopes outside the regions mutated in the B.1.351 and B.1.1.7 variants were reportedly recognized by nearly half of the unique spike-specific TCRs. The 56-69-year group was small, and its depth increase did not reach significance, likely because of low power. CD4 TCRs associated with the vaccine covered the entire spike protein, and the dominant responses were in regions 160-218 and 743-854. Participants were mostly white British and included more females than males, and it was suggested by the authors that clonal diversity may have been underestimated. After two AZD1222 doses, both the breadth and the depth of spike-specific TCRs were significantly higher than at day 0 and than in MenACWY recipients. Because no day 14 peak-response samples were available, repertoires were characterized only after the peak T cell response. Conclusions about previously exposed vaccinees were limited because only a handful of AZD1222 recipients were SARS-CoV-2 seropositive at baseline.

As for this clone: The clone's antigen remains unknown. Base quality data are lacking; no much larger clone is found one base away.

The germline V gene supplies CDR1 MDHEN and CDR2 SYDVKM. V is clipped by 2 bases and J by 3 bases, and the sequence between their germline boundaries is 7 bases long. From the cysteine up to the phenylalanine, the CDR3 has a length of 13 residues. The only DNA kept is the CDR3, 39 bases in frame from the first base. Rearrangement joined TRBV28 to TRBJ2-5; no confident D gene assignment can be made. The source was peripheral blood, collected on day 0 of AZD1222 vaccination. The source is an adult in good health. The CDR3 here reads CASSLPVKETQYF. The DNA sequence reads TGTGCCAGCAGTTTACCAGTGAAAGAGACCCAGTACTTC.